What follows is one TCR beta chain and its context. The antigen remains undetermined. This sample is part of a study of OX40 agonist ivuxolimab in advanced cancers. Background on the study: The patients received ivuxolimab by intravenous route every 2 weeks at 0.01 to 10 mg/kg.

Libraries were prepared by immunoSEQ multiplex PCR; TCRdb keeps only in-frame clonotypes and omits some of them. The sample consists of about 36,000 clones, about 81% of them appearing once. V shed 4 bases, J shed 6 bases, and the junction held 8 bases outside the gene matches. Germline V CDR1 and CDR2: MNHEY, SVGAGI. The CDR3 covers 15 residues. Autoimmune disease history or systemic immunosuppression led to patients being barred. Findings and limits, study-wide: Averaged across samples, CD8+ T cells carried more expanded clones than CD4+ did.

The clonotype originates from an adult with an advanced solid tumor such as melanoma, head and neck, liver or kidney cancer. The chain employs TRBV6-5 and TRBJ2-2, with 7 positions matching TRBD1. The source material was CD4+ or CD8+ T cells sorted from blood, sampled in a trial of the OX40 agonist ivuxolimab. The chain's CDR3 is CASSSPTGAAGELFF. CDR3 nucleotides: TGTGCCAGCAGTTCTCCTACAGGGGCCGCCGGGGAGCTGTTTTTT.